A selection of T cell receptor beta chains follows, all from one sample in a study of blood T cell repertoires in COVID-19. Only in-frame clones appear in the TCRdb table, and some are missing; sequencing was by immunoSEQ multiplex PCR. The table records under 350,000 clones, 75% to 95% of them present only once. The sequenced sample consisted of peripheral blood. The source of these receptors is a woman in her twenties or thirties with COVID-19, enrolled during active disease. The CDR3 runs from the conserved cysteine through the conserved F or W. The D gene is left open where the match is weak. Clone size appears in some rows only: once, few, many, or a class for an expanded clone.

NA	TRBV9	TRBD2	CASSVGRDYRYEQYF
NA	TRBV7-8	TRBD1	CASSPTRAGGYGYTF
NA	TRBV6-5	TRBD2	CASDGGREINEQFF
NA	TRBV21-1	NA	CASSKRDRYTGELFF
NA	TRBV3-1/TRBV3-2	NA	CASRLAIHQETQYF
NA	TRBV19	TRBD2	CASSRGLAGVYEQYF
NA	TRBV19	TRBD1	CASSRTSGTVEAFF
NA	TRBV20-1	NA	CSANLRNEQFF
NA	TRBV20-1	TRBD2	CSASRLAGVGEQFF
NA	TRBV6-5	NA	CASSYQEAFF
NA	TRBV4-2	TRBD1	CASSQPGQGGYGYTF
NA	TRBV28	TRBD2	CASRSSGLAGYSSYNEQFF
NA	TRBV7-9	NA	CASSLGDWTTQQYF
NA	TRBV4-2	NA	CASSSTLAGEQFF
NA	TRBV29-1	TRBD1	CSVTNRQGNTEAFF
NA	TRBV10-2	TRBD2	CASSGGLAIDEQFF
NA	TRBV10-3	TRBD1	CAISGTGDEQYF
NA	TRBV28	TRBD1	CASSSDRARGETQYF
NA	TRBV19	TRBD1	CATPKGAGYGYTF
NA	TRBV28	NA	CASSPYRESNGYTF
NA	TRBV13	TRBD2	CASSLFETSGTDTQYF
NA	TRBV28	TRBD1	CASSLFSRQGNEQYF
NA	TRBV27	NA	CASGLNTGELFF
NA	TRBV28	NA	CASSPLDRAQPQHF
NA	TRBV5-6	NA	CASTRRAGGTDTQYF
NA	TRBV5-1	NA	CASSLAKGWDTEAFF
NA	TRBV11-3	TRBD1	CASTLPTGGADQPQHF
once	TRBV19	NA	CASSIDYGGEQFF
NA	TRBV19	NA	CASSVGGTSNQPQHF
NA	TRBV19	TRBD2	CASSISSGETQYF
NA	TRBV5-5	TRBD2	CASSLGTSGQDTQYF
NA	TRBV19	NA	CASSIDLGRNYGYTF
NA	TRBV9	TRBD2	CASSAKTSGRGHEQFF
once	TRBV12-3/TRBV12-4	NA	CASTPDTGELFF
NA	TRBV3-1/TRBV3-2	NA	CASSQRMGRNTIYF
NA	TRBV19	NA	CASSSPGQPNYGYTF
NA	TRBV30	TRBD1	CAWSPGQGNQPQHF